Given below is one T cell receptor beta chain in context. Its antigen has not been determined. The sample holds no much larger clone one base away, and base qualities are not on file. The record originates from a study of OX40 agonist ivuxolimab in advanced cancers. Describing the broader study: The costimulatory receptor OX40 (CD134) was targeted by ivuxolimab, a fully human IgG2 agonistic monoclonal antibody. Intravenous ivuxolimab was administered to patients every 2 weeks at six dose levels: 0.01, 0.1, 0.3, 1.5, 3 and 10 mg/kg. Of the 50 or so patients in dose escalation, some 20 had hepatocellular carcinoma, some 15 had melanoma, 9 had renal cell carcinoma and 9 had head and neck cancer. In the dose-escalation cohort, more than 80% of patients were male, and the mean age was 60 years with a range of about 20 to 80. Patients were allowed to have had prior anti-PD-1, anti-PD-L1 or anti-CTLA-4 therapy, and 30% to 40% of the dose-escalation patients had previously received checkpoint inhibitors. Partial responses occurred in three dose-escalation patients: two with cutaneous melanoma and one with hepatocellular carcinoma. The purpose of peripheral TCRbeta sequencing was to test whether ivuxolimab changed TCR sequence diversity and led to clonal T-cell expansion. The paper reports the monotherapy dose-escalation portion (N of about 50 patients) of the phase I ivuxolimab trial.

For sequencing of the TCRbeta CDR3 region, genomic DNA was extracted from the sorted cells. TCRbeta CDR3 regions were sequenced using the immunoSEQ Assay. TCRdb retrieved this table from immuneACCESS and kept in-frame rearrangements only. Not all clones are present; in checked studies, unresolved V genes account for under half, and no reason is known for the remainder. Within this sample are some 48,000 clones, with over 75% of them counted one time only. Of the sample, 7.9% is held by the ten largest clones. Broad study findings and their caveats: In partial responders in the 0.1-3.0 mg/kg groups, normalized peripheral clonal expansion was found to be among the lowest, especially among CD8+ T cells. Antigen specificity was not determined for the clonally expanded peripheral T cells. Low levels of normalized T-cell clonal expansion were also seen in some patients who did not respond. After ivuxolimab, more expanded clones were found on average in CD8+ T cells than in CD4+ T cells. Clonal expansion of both CD4+ and CD8+ blood T cells was observed from baseline to week 6 at doses 0.1 to 3.0 mg/kg.

Patients with a history of autoimmune disease or receiving systemic immunosuppression were excluded from the trial. In every dose cohort, peripheral blood was drawn for TCR sequencing at baseline, cycle 4 day 1, and cycle 7 day 1. The samples were taken from a phase I, first-in-human, multicenter, open-label dose-escalation trial of ivuxolimab. The trial enrolled adults with locally advanced or metastatic head and neck squamous cell, hepatocellular, melanoma or renal cell carcinoma. CD4+ and CD8+ T cells were sorted separately from peripheral blood before TCR sequencing. Per the germline V gene, SQVTM is the CDR1 and ANQGSEA is the CDR2. There are 14 amino acids in the CDR3, from cysteine to phenylalanine inclusive. Only CDR3 DNA remains: 42 bases, in frame from the first base. At the junction V is shortened by 4 bases and J by 7 bases; bases outside the gene matches: 12.

The V and J segments used are TRBV29-1 and TRBJ2-7; TRBD2 matches 8 bases in the middle. The receptor's source is an adult with an advanced solid tumor such as melanoma, head and neck, liver or kidney cancer. Source: CD4+ or CD8+ T cells sorted from blood, taken in a trial of the OX40 agonist ivuxolimab. The DNA is TGCAGCGTTGTCCCCCTTGCGGGAGGAAATGAGCAGTACTTC. Its protein product is CSVVPLAGGNEQYF.